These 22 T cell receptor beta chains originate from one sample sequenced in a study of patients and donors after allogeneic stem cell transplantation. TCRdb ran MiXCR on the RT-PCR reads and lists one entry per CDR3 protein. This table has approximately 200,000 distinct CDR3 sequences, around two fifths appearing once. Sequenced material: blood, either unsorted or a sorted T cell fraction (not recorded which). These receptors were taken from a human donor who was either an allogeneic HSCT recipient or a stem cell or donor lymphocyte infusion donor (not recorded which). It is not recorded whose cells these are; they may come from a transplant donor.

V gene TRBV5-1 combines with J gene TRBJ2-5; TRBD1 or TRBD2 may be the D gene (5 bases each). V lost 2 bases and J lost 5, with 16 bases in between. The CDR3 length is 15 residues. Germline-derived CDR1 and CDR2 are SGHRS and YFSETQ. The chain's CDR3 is CASSFEGRLWETQYF. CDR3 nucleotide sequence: TGCGCCAGCAGCTTTGAGGGGCGATTATGGGAGACCCAGTACTTC. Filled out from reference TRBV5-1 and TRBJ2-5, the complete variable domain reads KAGVTQTPRYLIKTRGQQVTLSCSPISGHRSVSWYQQTPGQGLQFLFEYFSETQRNKGNFPGRFSGRQFSNSRSEMNVSTLELGDSALYLCASSFEGRLWETQYFGPGTRLLVL.

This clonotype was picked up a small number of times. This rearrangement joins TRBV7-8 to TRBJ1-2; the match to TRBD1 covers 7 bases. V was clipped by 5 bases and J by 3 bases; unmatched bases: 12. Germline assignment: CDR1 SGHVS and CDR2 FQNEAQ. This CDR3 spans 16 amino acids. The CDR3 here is CASSKEGQRSYYGYTF. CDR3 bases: TGTGCCAGCAGCAAAGAGGGACAGAGAAGTTACTATGGCTACACCTTC.

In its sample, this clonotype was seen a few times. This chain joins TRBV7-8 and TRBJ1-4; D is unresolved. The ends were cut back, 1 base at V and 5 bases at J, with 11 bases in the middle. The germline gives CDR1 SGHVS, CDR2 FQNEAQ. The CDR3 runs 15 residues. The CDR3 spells CASSLDGIRNEKLFF. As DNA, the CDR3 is TGTGCCAGCAGCTTAGACGGGATACGAAATGAAAAACTGTTTTTT.

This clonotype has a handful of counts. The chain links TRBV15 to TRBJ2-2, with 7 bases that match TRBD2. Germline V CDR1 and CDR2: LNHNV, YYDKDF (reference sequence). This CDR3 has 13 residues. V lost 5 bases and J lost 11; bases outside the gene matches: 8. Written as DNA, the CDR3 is TGTGCCACCAGCGTACGGGGGGAGTACGAGCTGTTTTTT. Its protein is CATSVRGEYELFF.

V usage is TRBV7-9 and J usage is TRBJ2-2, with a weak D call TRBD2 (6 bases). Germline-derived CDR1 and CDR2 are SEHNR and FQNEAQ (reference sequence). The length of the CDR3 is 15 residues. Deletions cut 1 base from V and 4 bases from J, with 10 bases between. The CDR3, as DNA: TGTGCCAGCAGCTTAGTGCGGGATAGCACCGGGGAGCTGTTTTTT. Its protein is CASSLVRDSTGELFF. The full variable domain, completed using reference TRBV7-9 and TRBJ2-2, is DTGVSQNPRHKITKRGQNVTFRCDPISEHNRLYWYRQTLGQGPEFLTYFQNEAQLEKSRLLSDRFSAERPKGSFSTLEIQRTEQGDSAMYLCASSLVRDSTGELFFGEGSRLTVL.

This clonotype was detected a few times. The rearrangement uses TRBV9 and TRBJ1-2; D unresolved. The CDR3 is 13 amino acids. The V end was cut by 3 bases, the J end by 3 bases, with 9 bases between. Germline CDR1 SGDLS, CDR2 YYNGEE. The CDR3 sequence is CASSGGGDYGYTF. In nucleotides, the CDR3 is TGTGCCAGCAGCGGAGGCGGGGACTATGGCTACACCTTC.

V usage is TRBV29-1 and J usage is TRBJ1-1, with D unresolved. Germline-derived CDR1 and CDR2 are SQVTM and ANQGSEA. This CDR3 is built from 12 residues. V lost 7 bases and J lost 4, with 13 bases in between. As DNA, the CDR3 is TGCAGCGCTTCTACCCAATTCACTGAAGCTTTCTTT. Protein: CSASTQFTEAFF.

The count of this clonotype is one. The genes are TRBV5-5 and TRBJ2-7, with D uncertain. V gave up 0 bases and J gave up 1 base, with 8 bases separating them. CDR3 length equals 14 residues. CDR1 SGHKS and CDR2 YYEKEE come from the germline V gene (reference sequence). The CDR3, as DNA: TGTGCCAGCAGCTTGGCCGCTAGGTCCTACGAGCAGTACTTC. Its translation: CASSLAARSYEQYF.

The CDR3 spells CASSAAAEGEKLFF. CDR3 DNA: TGTGCCAGCAGCGCGGCGGCAGAAGGTGAAAAACTGTTTTTT. The rearrangement links TRBV9 to TRBJ1-4; no definite D call. CDR1 is SGDLS and CDR2 is YYNGEE in the germline V gene. V lost 3 bases and J lost 7, with 13 bases in between. This CDR3 is built from 14 residues.

The CDR3 DNA reads as TGTGCCAGCACAGGGACCCTAGGTGAAGCTTTCTTT. The encoded protein is CASTGTLGEAFF. The rearrangement uses TRBV7-9 and TRBJ1-1; a weak D match, TRBD1 (5 bases). V lost 7 bases to trimming and J lost 7 bases, with 13 bases between them. In germline, CDR1 is SEHNR, CDR2 FQNEAQ (reference sequence). There are 12 residues in the CDR3.

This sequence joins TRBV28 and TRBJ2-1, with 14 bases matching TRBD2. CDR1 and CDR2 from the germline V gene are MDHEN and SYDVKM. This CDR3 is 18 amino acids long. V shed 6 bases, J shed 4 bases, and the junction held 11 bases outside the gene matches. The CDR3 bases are TGTGCCAGCAGCCCGGGGACTAGCGGGAGTACGGTGTACAATGAGCAGTTCTTC. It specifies CASSPGTSGSTVYNEQFF. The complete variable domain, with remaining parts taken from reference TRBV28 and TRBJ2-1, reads DVKVTQSSRYLVKRTGEKVFLECVQDMDHENMFWYRQDPGLGLRLIYFSYDVKMKEKGDIPEGYSVSREKKERFSLILESASTNQTSMYLCASSPGTSGSTVYNEQFFGPGTRLTVL.

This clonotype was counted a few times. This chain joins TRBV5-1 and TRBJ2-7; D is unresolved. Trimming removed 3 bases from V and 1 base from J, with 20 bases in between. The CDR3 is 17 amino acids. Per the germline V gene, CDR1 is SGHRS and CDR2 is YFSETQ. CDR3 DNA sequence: TGCGCCAGCAGCTATGGCTGGGAACGGTTACATTCCTACGAGCAGTACTTC. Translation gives CASSYGWERLHSYEQYF. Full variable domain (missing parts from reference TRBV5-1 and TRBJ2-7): KAGVTQTPRYLIKTRGQQVTLSCSPISGHRSVSWYQQTPGQGLQFLFEYFSETQRNKGNFPGRFSGRQFSNSRSEMNVSTLELGDSALYLCASSYGWERLHSYEQYFGPGTRLTVT.

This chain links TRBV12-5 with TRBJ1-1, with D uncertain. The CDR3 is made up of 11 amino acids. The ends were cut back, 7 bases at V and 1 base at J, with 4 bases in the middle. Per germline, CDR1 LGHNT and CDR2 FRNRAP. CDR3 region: CASATNTEAFF. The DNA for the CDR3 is TGTGCTAGTGCTACGAACACTGAAGCTTTCTTT.

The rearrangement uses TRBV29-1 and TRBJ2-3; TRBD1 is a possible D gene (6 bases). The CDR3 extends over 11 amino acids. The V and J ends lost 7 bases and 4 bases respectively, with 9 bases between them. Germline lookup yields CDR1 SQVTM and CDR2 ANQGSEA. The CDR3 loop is CSAYRADTQYF. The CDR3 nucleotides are TGCAGCGCATACAGGGCAGATACGCAGTATTTT.

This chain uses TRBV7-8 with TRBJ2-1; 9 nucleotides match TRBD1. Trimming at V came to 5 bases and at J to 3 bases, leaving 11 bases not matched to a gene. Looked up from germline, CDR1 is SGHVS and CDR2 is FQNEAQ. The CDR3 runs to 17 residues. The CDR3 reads CASSTGSGTGYYNEQFF. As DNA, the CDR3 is TGTGCCAGCAGCACAGGCTCCGGGACAGGGTACTACAATGAGCAGTTCTTC.

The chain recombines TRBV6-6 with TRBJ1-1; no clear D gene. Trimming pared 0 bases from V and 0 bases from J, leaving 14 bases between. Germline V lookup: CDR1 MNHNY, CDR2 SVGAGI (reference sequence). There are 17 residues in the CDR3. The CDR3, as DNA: TGTGCCAGCAGTTACTCGAGAAGCAACGGTTTGAACACTGAAGCTTTCTTT. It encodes CASSYSRSNGLNTEAFF.

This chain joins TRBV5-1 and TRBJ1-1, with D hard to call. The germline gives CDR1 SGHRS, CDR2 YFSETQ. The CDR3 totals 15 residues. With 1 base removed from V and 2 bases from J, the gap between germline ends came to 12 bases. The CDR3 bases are TGCGCCAGCAGCTTGTGGGAGGGTCTTAACACTGAAGCTTTCTTT. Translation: CASSLWEGLNTEAFF. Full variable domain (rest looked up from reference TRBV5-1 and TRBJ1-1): KAGVTQTPRYLIKTRGQQVTLSCSPISGHRSVSWYQQTPGQGLQFLFEYFSETQRNKGNFPGRFSGRQFSNSRSEMNVSTLELGDSALYLCASSLWEGLNTEAFFGQGTRLTVV.

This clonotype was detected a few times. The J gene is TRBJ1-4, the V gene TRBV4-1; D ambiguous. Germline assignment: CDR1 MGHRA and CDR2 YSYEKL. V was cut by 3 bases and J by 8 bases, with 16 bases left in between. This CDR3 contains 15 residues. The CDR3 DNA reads TGCGCCAGCAGCCAGCTACAGCGGGTGGACGAAAAACTGTTTTTT. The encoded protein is CASSQLQRVDEKLFF.

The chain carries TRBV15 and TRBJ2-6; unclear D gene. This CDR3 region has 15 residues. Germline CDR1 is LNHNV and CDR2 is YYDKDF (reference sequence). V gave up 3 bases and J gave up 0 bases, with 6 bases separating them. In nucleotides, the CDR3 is TGTGCCACCAGCAGCCTTGGCTCTGGGGCCAACGTCCTGACTTTC. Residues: CATSSLGSGANVLTF.

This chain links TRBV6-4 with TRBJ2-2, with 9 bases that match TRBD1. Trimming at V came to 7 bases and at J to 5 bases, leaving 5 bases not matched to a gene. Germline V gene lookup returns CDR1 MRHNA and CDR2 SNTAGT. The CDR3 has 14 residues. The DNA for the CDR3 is TGTGCCAGCAACCCTGGGACAGGGACCGGGGAGCTGTTTTTT. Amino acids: CASNPGTGTGELFF.

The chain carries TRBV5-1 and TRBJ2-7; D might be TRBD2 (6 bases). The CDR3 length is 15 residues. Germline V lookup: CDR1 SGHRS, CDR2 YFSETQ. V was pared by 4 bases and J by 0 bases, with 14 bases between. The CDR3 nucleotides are TGCGCCAGCAGCACACCGCGGGGCAACTCCTACGAGCAGTACTTC. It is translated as CASSTPRGNSYEQYF.

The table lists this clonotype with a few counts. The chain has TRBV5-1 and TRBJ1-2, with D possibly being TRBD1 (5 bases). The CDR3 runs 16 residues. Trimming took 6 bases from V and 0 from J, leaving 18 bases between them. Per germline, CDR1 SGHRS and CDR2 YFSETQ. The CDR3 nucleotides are TGCGCCAGCAATCCGGGGGTGATCCTCACTAACTATGGCTACACCTTC. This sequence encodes CASNPGVILTNYGYTF.